This T cell receptor beta chain was retrieved from a study of shared clonotypes between healthy human individuals. Terminally differentiated effector memory CD45RA+ cells were left out of the naive CD8 fraction, which was CD45RO-negative and positively selected for CCR7. Note on this clone: Its antigen remains unidentified.

Sorted-subset replicate PCR reactions contained roughly 200 ng DNA, corresponding to about 30,000 T cell genomes. Here immunoSEQ multiplex PCR was the method, and the copy in TCRdb shows in-frame clones only, minus some. The data contain about 2.2 million clones, approximately 92% of them singletons. General study findings and limits: The sharing of 5% to 6.5% of naive CD4 clonotypes was seen across a few donors. Generation probability values for non-shared clonotypes were lower than those for clonotypes shared by all four donors.

CDR3 size: 14 residues. Germline V gives CDR1 SGHDT, CDR2 YYEEEE. The ends were cut back, 3 bases at V and 8 bases at J, with 15 bases in the middle. The TCR sequence derives from a young man in good health. Some clones in this sample may be carry-over from other donors' samples. The V call is TRBV5-6, the J call TRBJ1-5; D gene unclear. The sequencing sample was made of naive CD8+ T cells from PBMCs. CDR3 sequence: CASSWWGNGEPQHF. The CDR3 DNA reads as TGTGCCAGCAGCTGGTGGGGAAACGGGGAGCCCCAGCATTTT.